This T cell receptor beta chain derives from a study of T cells in localized non-small cell lung cancer. Study findings and constraints: The study linked higher blood T cell density to longer overall survival. Heterogeneity remains possible because sequencing was limited to only one tumor region.

The repertoire was sequenced with immunoSEQ multiplex PCR; TCRdb's copy has only in-frame clones and lacks some. The repertoire holds tens of thousands of clones, with 87% as singletons. About this clone: Its antigen is undetermined.

Sequencing used peripheral blood, obtained before any cancer treatment. The TCR sequence derives from a man aged 35 to 69 with stage I squamous cell lung carcinoma.

In DNA form, the CDR3 reads TGTGCCAGCAGTGTGGACAGGGGGACCTCTGGAAACACCATATATTTT. Its translation: CASSVDRGTSGNTIYF. The chain has TRBV9 and TRBJ1-3; 10 bases are a match to TRBD1. Trimming cost V 5 bases and J 0 bases; bases outside gene matches: 5. Germline CDR1 SGDLS, CDR2 YYNGEE. The CDR3 sequence is 16 residues long.